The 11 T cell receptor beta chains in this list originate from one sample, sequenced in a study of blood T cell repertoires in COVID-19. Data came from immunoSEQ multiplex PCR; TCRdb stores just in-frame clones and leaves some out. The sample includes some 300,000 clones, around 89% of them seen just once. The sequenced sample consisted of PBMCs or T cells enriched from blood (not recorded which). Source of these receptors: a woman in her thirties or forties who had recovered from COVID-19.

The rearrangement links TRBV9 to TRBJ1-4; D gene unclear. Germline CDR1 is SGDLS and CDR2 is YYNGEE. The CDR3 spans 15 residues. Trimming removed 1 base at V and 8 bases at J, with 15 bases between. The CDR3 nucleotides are TGTGCCAGCAGCGTAATCGAAGGAGGCGGGGAAAAACTGTTTTTT. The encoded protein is CASSVIEGGGEKLFF.

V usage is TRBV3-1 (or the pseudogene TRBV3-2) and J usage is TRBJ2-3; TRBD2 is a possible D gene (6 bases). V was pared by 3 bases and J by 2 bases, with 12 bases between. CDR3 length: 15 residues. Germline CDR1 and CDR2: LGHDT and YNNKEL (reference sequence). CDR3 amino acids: CASSHGGAYTDTQYF. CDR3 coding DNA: TGTGCCAGCAGCCACGGCGGGGCTTACACAGATACGCAGTATTTT.

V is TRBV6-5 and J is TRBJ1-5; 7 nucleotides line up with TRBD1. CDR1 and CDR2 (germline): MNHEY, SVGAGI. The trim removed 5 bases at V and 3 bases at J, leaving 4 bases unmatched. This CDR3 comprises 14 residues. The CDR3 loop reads CASSPTGFNQPQHF. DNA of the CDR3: TGTGCCAGCAGTCCGACAGGGTTCAATCAGCCCCAGCATTTT.

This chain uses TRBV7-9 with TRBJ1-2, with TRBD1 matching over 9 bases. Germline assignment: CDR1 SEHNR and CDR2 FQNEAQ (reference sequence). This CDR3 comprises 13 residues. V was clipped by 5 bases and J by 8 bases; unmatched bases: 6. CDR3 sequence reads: CASSRTGEDGYTF. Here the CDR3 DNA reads TGTGCCAGCAGCAGGACAGGGGAAGACGGCTACACCTTC. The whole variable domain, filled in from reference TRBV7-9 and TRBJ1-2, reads DTGVSQNPRHKITKRGQNVTFRCDPISEHNRLYWYRQTLGQGPEFLTYFQNEAQLEKSRLLSDRFSAERPKGSFSTLEIQRTEQGDSAMYLCASSRTGEDGYTFGSGTRLTVV.

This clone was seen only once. CDR3 in amino acids: CASRGLSNEQFF. In DNA form, the CDR3 reads TGTGCCAGCCGGGGACTTTCTAATGAGCAGTTCTTC. The chain combines TRBV11-3 with TRBJ2-1; a weak D match, TRBD2 (6 bases). This CDR3 is 12 amino acids long. The germline V gene encodes CDR1 SGHNT and CDR2 YENEEA. V lost 8 bases, J lost 7 bases, and 12 bases lay in between. The whole variable domain, remainder taken from reference TRBV11-3 and TRBJ2-1, is EAGVVQSPRYKIIEKKQPVAFWCNPISGHNTLYWYLQNLGQGPELLIRYENEEAVDDSQLPKDRFSAERLKGVDSTLKIQPAELGDSAVYLCASRGLSNEQFFGPGTRLTVL.

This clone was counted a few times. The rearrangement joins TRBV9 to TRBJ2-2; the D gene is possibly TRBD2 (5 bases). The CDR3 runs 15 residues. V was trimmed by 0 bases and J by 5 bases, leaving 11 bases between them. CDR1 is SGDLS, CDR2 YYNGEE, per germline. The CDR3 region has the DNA TGTGCCAGCAGCGTAGGTCTAGCTAAAACCGGGGAGCTGTTTTTT. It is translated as CASSVGLAKTGELFF.

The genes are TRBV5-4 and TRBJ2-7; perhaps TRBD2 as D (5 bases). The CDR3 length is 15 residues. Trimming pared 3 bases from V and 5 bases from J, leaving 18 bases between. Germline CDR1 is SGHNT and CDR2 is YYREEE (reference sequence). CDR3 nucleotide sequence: TGTGCCAGCAGCTGGTCGGGATCCCTTAACCACGAGCAGTACTTC. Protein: CASSWSGSLNHEQYF.

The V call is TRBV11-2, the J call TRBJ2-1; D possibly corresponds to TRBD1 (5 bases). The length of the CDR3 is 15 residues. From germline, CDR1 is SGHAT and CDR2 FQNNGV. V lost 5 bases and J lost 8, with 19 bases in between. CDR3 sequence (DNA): TGTGCCAGCAGCCCAGGGCCAATTGCCTTCGATGAGCAGTTCTTC. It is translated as CASSPGPIAFDEQFF.

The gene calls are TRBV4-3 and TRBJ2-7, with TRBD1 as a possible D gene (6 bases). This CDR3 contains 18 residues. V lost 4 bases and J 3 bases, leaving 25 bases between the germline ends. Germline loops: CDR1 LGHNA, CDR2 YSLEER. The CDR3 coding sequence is TGCGCCAGCAGCCTTGAACGGCAGGGGAGTAACTGGGGCTACGAGCAGTACTTC. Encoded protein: CASSLERQGSNWGYEQYF.

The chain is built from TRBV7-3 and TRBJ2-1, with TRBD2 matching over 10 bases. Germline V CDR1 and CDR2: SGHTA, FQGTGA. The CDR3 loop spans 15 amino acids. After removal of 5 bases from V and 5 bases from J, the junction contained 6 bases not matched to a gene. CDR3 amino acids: CASSASSGSDNEQFF. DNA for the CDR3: TGTGCCAGCAGCGCGTCTAGCGGGAGCGACAATGAGCAGTTCTTC.

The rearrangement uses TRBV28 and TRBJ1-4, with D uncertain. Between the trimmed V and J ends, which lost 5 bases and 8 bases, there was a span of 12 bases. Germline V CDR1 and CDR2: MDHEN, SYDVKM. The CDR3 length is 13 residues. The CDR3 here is CASSPGIEEKLFF. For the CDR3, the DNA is TGTGCCAGCAGTCCGGGGATTGAAGAAAAACTGTTTTTT.